This entry lists 22 T cell receptor beta chains sequenced from one sample in a study of shared clonotypes between healthy human individuals. The protocol was immunoSEQ multiplex PCR, while the TCRdb copy is restricted to in-frame clones and leaves out a portion. Of hundreds of thousands of clones in the sample, 90% to 96% were seen once. The specimen was naive CD4+ T cells sorted from blood. Indicated subset: CD45RA+ positively selected. Receptors originate from a woman aged 25 to 39 in good health.

This chain joins TRBV9 and TRBJ1-2; D is ambiguous. The CDR3 spans 15 residues. V was clipped by 0 bases and J by 2 bases, with 11 bases between them. CDR1 SGDLS and CDR2 YYNGEE come from the germline V gene. This CDR3 is CASSVEPRANYGYTF. CDR3 in DNA: TGTGCCAGCAGCGTAGAGCCCAGAGCCAACTATGGCTACACCTTC.

The V and J genes are TRBV4-1 and TRBJ2-7; 12 nucleotides agree with TRBD2. This CDR3 is built from 15 residues. The ends lost 5 bases at V and 3 bases at J; junction bases unmatched: 5. CDR1 is MGHRA, CDR2 YSYEKL, per germline. This chain's CDR3 is CASSSLAGGIYEQYF. The CDR3, as DNA: TGCGCCAGCAGCTCCCTAGCGGGAGGGATCTACGAGCAGTACTTC.

This chain's CDR3 is CASSSHFAVRTKNTGELFF. The DNA of the CDR3 is TGTGCCAGCAGCTCCCACTTTGCGGTTAGGACAAAGAACACCGGGGAGCTGTTTTTT. The gene calls are TRBV7-2 and TRBJ2-2; D might be TRBD1 (5 bases). V lost 4 bases to trimming and J lost 1 base, with 22 bases between them. This CDR3 region has 19 residues. Per the germline V gene, CDR1 is SGHTA and CDR2 is FQGNSA.

This clone is a singleton in its sample. The CDR3 DNA reads as TGTGCCAGCTCTCAGGGAGCGGGAGGGCCCTACGAGCAGTACTTC. Its translation: CASSQGAGGPYEQYF. The genes are TRBV7-6 and TRBJ2-7, with 10 bases matching TRBD2. Germline V gene sequence: CDR1 SGHVS, CDR2 FNYEAQ. This CDR3 is built from 15 residues. With V trimmed by 8 bases and J by 2 bases, 9 bases remained unmatched.

The chain has TRBV7-2 and TRBJ1-2; TRBD1 aligns across 7 bases. Germline lookup yields CDR1 SGHTA and CDR2 FQGNSA. The CDR3 runs 14 residues. The J segment lost 5 bases and the V segment lost 4 bases, leaving 7 bases of the junction unmatched. The CDR3 reads CASSSGTEIYGYTF. Here the CDR3 DNA reads TGTGCCAGCAGCTCCGGGACAGAAATTTATGGCTACACCTTC.

CDR3 DNA sequence: TGCAGTGCTAGTACGGTCTATGGCTACACCTTC. Translation: CSASTVYGYTF. The chain recombines TRBV20-1 with TRBJ1-2; unclear D gene. Germline values: CDR1 DFQATT, CDR2 SNEGSKA (reference sequence). This CDR3 contains 11 residues. Trimming left V 3 bases short and J 4 bases short, with 6 bases between.

The J gene is TRBJ2-3, the V gene TRBV6-5, with D possibly TRBD2 on 6 matching bases. Germline values: CDR1 MNHEY, CDR2 SVGAGI. The CDR3 consists of 15 residues. Trimming took off 6 bases at V and 0 bases at J, with 13 bases between the two ends. The CDR3 reads CASRRDSPSTDTQYF. Here the CDR3 DNA reads TGTGCCAGCAGAAGGGACTCCCCTAGCACAGATACGCAGTATTTT.

The chain has TRBV2 and TRBJ2-1; D could derive from TRBD1 or TRBD2 (5 bases each). Germline V lookup: CDR1 SNHLY, CDR2 FYNNEI. CDR3 length equals 13 residues. V lost 9 bases to trimming and J lost 3 bases, with 12 bases between them. In DNA form, the CDR3 reads TGTGCCAGTCGAGGGGAAGTCTACAATGAGCAGTTCTTC. It translates to CASRGEVYNEQFF.

The V gene is TRBV7-2, the J gene TRBJ2-5, with TRBD1 identical over 10 bases. The V and J ends lost 4 bases and 2 bases, in that order; junction bases with no gene match: 7. This CDR3 has 16 amino acids. Germline V gene sequence: CDR1 SGHTA, CDR2 FQGNSA. The CDR3 region is CASSSRDRGRQETQYF. The CDR3 nucleotides are TGTGCCAGCAGCTCCCGGGACAGGGGACGACAAGAGACCCAGTACTTC.

The chain uses TRBV5-1 and TRBJ2-2; D remains unclear. This CDR3 region has 14 residues. V lost 4 bases and J 3 bases, leaving 10 bases between the germline ends. In germline, CDR1 is SGHRS, CDR2 YFSETQ. This chain's CDR3 is CASSEGSDTGELFF. The CDR3 DNA reads as TGCGCCAGCAGCGAAGGGTCGGACACCGGGGAGCTGTTTTTT. The variable domain in full, with the rest retrieved from reference TRBV5-1 and TRBJ2-2, is KAGVTQTPRYLIKTRGQQVTLSCSPISGHRSVSWYQQTPGQGLQFLFEYFSETQRNKGNFPGRFSGRQFSNSRSEMNVSTLELGDSALYLCASSEGSDTGELFFGEGSRLTVL.

The chain employs TRBV6-5 and TRBJ2-7, with a weak D call TRBD2 (5 bases). Germline loops: CDR1 MNHEY, CDR2 SVGAGI. This CDR3 is built from 14 residues. Trimming removed 4 bases from V and 1 base from J, with 11 bases in between. The CDR3 bases are TGTGCCAGCAGTTCCCATGGACTTTCCTACGAGCAGTACTTC. Translated: CASSSHGLSYEQYF.

The CDR3 coding sequence is TGTGCCAGCAGTTACGGGGGAGATAATTCACCCCTCCACTTT. It encodes CASSYGGDNSPLHF. This chain uses TRBV6-6 with TRBJ1-6; tentative D call: TRBD1 (5 bases). The CDR3 is made up of 14 amino acids. V was shortened by 2 bases and J by 5 bases, with 7 bases between the two germline ends. The germline CDR1 and CDR2 sequences are MNHNY and SVGAGI (reference sequence).

This clone appeared a single time. This chain connects TRBV23-1 to TRBJ1-1, with no clear D. TRBV23-1 is treated as an ORF (open reading frame) with a function not yet certain. Trimming took off 5 bases at V and 1 base at J, with 14 bases between the two ends. The CDR3 totals 15 residues. The CDR3 DNA is TGCGCCAGCAGTAACCCATCGGAGGGGAACACTGAAGCTTTCTTT. It specifies CASSNPSEGNTEAFF.

This clone has just one count. The chain has TRBV14 and TRBJ1-1, with D possibly being TRBD1 (5 bases). There are 15 residues in the CDR3. Germline values: CDR1 SGHDN, CDR2 FVKESK. V lost 4 bases, J lost 1 base, and 13 bases lay in between. The CDR3 DNA reads as TGTGCCAGCAGCCCTAGAGGACAACGGAACACTGAAGCTTTCTTT. Translating gives CASSPRGQRNTEAFF. Using reference TRBV14 and TRBJ1-1 for the parts outside the CDR3, the full variable domain is EAGVTQFPSHSVIEKGQTVTLRCDPISGHDNLYWYRRVMGKEIKFLLHFVKESKQDESGMPNNRFLAERTGGTYSTLKVQPAELEDSGVYFCASSPRGQRNTEAFFGQGTRLTVV.

The rearrangement links TRBV6-5 to TRBJ2-7; no definite D call. Trimming took 6 bases from V and 0 from J, leaving 12 bases between them. CDR1 and CDR2 from the germline V gene are MNHEY and SVGAGI. The CDR3 covers 14 residues. CDR3 DNA: TGTGCCAGCAGCTCCCTTAGTAGCTCCTACGAGCAGTACTTC. Protein: CASSSLSSSYEQYF.

J is TRBJ2-1 and V is TRBV28; TRBD1 matches at 8 bases. The CDR3 consists of 15 residues. The V gene's germline CDR1 is MDHEN and CDR2 SYDVKM. V gave up 6 bases and J gave up 6 bases; unmatched junction bases: 10. The CDR3: CASSLTGVLSNEQFF. DNA of the CDR3: TGTGCCAGCAGCCTGACAGGGGTCCTCTCCAATGAGCAGTTCTTC. Full variable domain (rest looked up from reference TRBV28 and TRBJ2-1): DVKVTQSSRYLVKRTGEKVFLECVQDMDHENMFWYRQDPGLGLRLIYFSYDVKMKEKGDIPEGYSVSREKKERFSLILESASTNQTSMYLCASSLTGVLSNEQFFGPGTRLTVL.

This chain connects TRBV30 to TRBJ2-6; unclear D gene. The CDR3 is 14 residues long. CDR1 is GTSNPN, CDR2 SVGIG, per germline (reference sequence). Trimming removed 4 bases from V and 5 bases from J, with 12 bases in between. This CDR3 reads CAWNGEVWANVLTF. The CDR3 bases are TGTGCCTGGAATGGGGAAGTCTGGGCCAACGTCCTGACTTTC.

The rearrangement links TRBV28 to TRBJ1-2; TRBD1 agrees at 12 bases. V lost 5 bases to trimming and J lost 8 bases; unmatched junction nucleotides: 12. The CDR3 contains 16 residues. The germline V gene has CDR1 MDHEN and CDR2 SYDVKM. The CDR3 protein is CASSVPGQGAMEGYTF. The DNA of the CDR3 is TGTGCCAGCAGTGTACCGGGACAGGGGGCTATGGAGGGCTACACCTTC.

The rearrangement joins TRBV29-1 to TRBJ2-4, with TRBD1 as a possible D gene (5 bases). V dropped 5 bases and J dropped 0 bases, with 8 bases sitting between them. Germline CDR1 SQVTM, CDR2 ANQGSEA. The length of the CDR3 is 13 residues. The CDR3 loop reads CSVQGGAKNIQYF. The DNA of the CDR3 is TGCAGCGTTCAGGGTGGAGCCAAAAACATTCAGTACTTC.

The J gene is TRBJ2-7, the V gene TRBV4-1; TRBD2 agrees at 13 bases. V lost 1 base, J lost 2 bases, and 2 bases stayed unmatched. Germline loops: CDR1 MGHRA, CDR2 YSYEKL. The CDR3 is made up of 16 amino acids. The CDR3 region has the DNA TGCGCCAGCAGCCAAGGACTAGCGGGAGGTACCTACGAGCAGTACTTC. Translation: CASSQGLAGGTYEQYF.

The gene calls are TRBV5-4 and TRBJ2-7; the D gene is possibly TRBD1 (6 bases). V gave up 3 bases and J gave up 5 bases, with 18 bases separating them. This CDR3 has 15 residues. Germline V gives CDR1 SGHNT, CDR2 YYREEE (reference sequence). In DNA, the CDR3 is TGTGCCAGCAGCTCGACAGGAATACTTAGCCACGAGCAGTACTTC. As protein: CASSSTGILSHEQYF.

The chain uses TRBV29-1 and TRBJ2-7; 9 nucleotides agree with TRBD1. V lost 3 bases to trimming and J lost 6 bases; unmatched junction nucleotides: 6. Germline V CDR1 and CDR2: SQVTM, ANQGSEA. The CDR3 contains 13 residues. The CDR3 region is CSVEGQGVVEQYF. CDR3 DNA: TGCAGCGTTGAGGGACAGGGAGTCGTCGAGCAGTACTTC.